A selection of T cell receptor beta chains follows, all from one sample in a study of shared clonotypes between healthy human individuals. The method was immunoSEQ multiplex PCR; TCRdb's version includes in-frame clones alone and lacks a portion of them. The sample contains roughly 2,300,000 clones, less than 95% of which appear only once. The sample taken for sequencing was naive CD4+ T cells from PBMCs. These receptor sequences come from a young man in good health. Some clones in this sample may be carry-over from other donors' samples. Each CDR3 is given with its conserved first and last residue.

>TRBV6-6|TRBJ2-6
CASSFLQVTGANVLTF
>TRBV30|TRBJ2-3
CAWSFETGVSGSDTQYF
>TRBV7-7|TRBJ2-3
CASSLIAGDFTDTQYF
>TRBV29-1|TRBJ2-5
CSVEGSGRKETQYF
>TRBV9|TRBJ1-1
CASSPNRGRTEAFF
>TRBV2|TRBJ1-1
CASSLRGSEAFF
>TRBV4-1|TRBJ2-7
CASSQEQYSLAYEQYF
>TRBV15|TRBJ2-5
CATSRVGRPETQYF
>TRBV23-1|TRBJ2-1
CASSQSRSEQFF
>TRBV2|TRBJ1-2
CATLFRTTIHGYTF
>TRBV5-1|TRBJ2-2
CASSPTNRVTGELFF
>TRBV7-6|TRBJ2-3
CASSLPFRTDTQYF
>TRBV7-2|TRBJ2-2
CASSPLPGGTGELFF
>TRBV6-1|TRBJ2-2
CASGTLNTGELFF
>TRBV5-1|TRBJ2-7
CASSLRRDYEQYF